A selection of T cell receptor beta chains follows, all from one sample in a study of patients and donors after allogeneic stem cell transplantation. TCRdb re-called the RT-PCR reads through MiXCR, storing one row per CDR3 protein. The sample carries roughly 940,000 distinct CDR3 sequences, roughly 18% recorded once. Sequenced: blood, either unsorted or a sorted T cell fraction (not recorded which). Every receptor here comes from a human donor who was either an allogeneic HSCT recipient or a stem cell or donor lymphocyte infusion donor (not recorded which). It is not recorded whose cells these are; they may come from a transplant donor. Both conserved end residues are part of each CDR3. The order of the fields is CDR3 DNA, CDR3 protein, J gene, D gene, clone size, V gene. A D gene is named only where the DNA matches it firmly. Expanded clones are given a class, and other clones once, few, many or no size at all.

cdr3_nt: TGTGCCAGCAGCAAAGAGATCGGGGTTTACGAGCAGTACTTC
cdr3_aa: CASSKEIGVYEQYF
j_call: TRBJ2-7
d_call: -
clone_size: few
v_call: TRBV21-1

cdr3_nt: TGCAGTGCGAGCCCTAGCGGGAGTACCTACAATGAGCAGTTCTTC
cdr3_aa: CSASPSGSTYNEQFF
j_call: TRBJ2-1
d_call: TRBD2
clone_size: few
v_call: TRBV20-1

cdr3_nt: TGTGCCAGCAGCCGGGGCTCTCCATCCACAGATACGCAGTATTTT
cdr3_aa: CASSRGSPSTDTQYF
j_call: TRBJ2-3
d_call: -
clone_size: -
v_call: TRBV6-2/TRBV6-3

cdr3_nt: TGTGCCACCAGCGGAACGGACGGGAAAAAAAACATTCAGTACTTC
cdr3_aa: CATSGTDGKKNIQYF
j_call: TRBJ2-4
d_call: -
clone_size: -
v_call: TRBV24-1

cdr3_nt: TGCAGCGTTCTGGACAGTGCAACTAATGAAAAACTGTTTTTT
cdr3_aa: CSVLDSATNEKLFF
j_call: TRBJ1-4
d_call: -
clone_size: few
v_call: TRBV29-1

cdr3_nt: TGTGCCAGCAGTATACTTGCCCAACAAGAGACCCAGTACTTC
cdr3_aa: CASSILAQQETQYF
j_call: TRBJ2-5
d_call: -
clone_size: -
v_call: TRBV2

cdr3_nt: TGTGCCAGCAGAAATCCGGGACAGGGTCGTACCGGGGAGCTGTTTTTT
cdr3_aa: CASRNPGQGRTGELFF
j_call: TRBJ2-2
d_call: TRBD1
clone_size: -
v_call: TRBV7-6

cdr3_nt: TGCGCCAGCAGCCCGACAGCAAGCTATGGCTACACCTTC
cdr3_aa: CASSPTASYGYTF
j_call: TRBJ1-2
d_call: -
clone_size: few
v_call: TRBV4-1

cdr3_nt: TGTGCCAGTAATGCGGGACAGCGGAATGGCTACACCTTC
cdr3_aa: CASNAGQRNGYTF
j_call: TRBJ1-2
d_call: TRBD1
clone_size: -
v_call: TRBV19

cdr3_nt: TGTGCCAGCCAGTCGCGAGAGACCCAGTACTTC
cdr3_aa: CASQSRETQYF
j_call: TRBJ2-5
d_call: -
clone_size: -
v_call: TRBV7-9

cdr3_nt: TGCGCCAGCAGCTTCAGGGTGGGGGGCACAGATACGCAGTATTTT
cdr3_aa: CASSFRVGGTDTQYF
j_call: TRBJ2-3
d_call: -
clone_size: -
v_call: TRBV5-1

cdr3_nt: TGTGCCAGCAGCCAAGAGATATGGGCGGGAGGACAACAAGAGACCCAGTACTTC
cdr3_aa: CASSQEIWAGGQQETQYF
j_call: TRBJ2-5
d_call: TRBD2
clone_size: -
v_call: TRBV4-2

cdr3_nt: TGTGCCAGCAGCGCCTCTGGACAGGGGGAATCTTTCTTT
cdr3_aa: CASSASGQGESFF
j_call: TRBJ1-1
d_call: TRBD1
clone_size: -
v_call: TRBV2

cdr3_nt: TGTGCCAGCAGCAAGTCATATGGACGACGGGGGGAGACCCAGTACTTC
cdr3_aa: CASSKSYGRRGETQYF
j_call: TRBJ2-5
d_call: -
clone_size: -
v_call: TRBV21-1

cdr3_nt: TGTGCCAGCTCACCAGGACTAGCGGGATTGAACACCGGGGAGCTGTTTTTT
cdr3_aa: CASSPGLAGLNTGELFF
j_call: TRBJ2-2
d_call: TRBD2
clone_size: -
v_call: TRBV18

cdr3_nt: TGTGCCAGCAGTTTAAGGCGGGGGGCTTTCTTT
cdr3_aa: CASSLRRGAFF
j_call: TRBJ1-1
d_call: -
clone_size: few
v_call: TRBV27

cdr3_nt: TGTGCCTGGCAAGGGGGGTCAGATACGCAGTATTTT
cdr3_aa: CAWQGGSDTQYF
j_call: TRBJ2-3
d_call: -
clone_size: few
v_call: TRBV30

cdr3_nt: TGTGCCAGCAGTGCACTAGCGGGAGGGAGAGACGAGCAGTACTTC
cdr3_aa: CASSALAGGRDEQYF
j_call: TRBJ2-7
d_call: TRBD2
clone_size: few
v_call: TRBV6-1

cdr3_nt: TGCAGTGCTCGGGGGCCTTCTGGAAACACCATATATTTT
cdr3_aa: CSARGPSGNTIYF
j_call: TRBJ1-3
d_call: -
clone_size: -
v_call: TRBV20-1

cdr3_nt: TGTGCCAGCAGCTATCGCAGGGGGCTAGATTATGGCTACACCTTC
cdr3_aa: CASSYRRGLDYGYTF
j_call: TRBJ1-2
d_call: TRBD1
clone_size: -
v_call: TRBV13

cdr3_nt: TGTGCCAGCAGTCCTCAATTGGGGGCTGGCTATGGCTACACCTTC
cdr3_aa: CASSPQLGAGYGYTF
j_call: TRBJ1-2
d_call: -
clone_size: -
v_call: TRBV27

cdr3_nt: TGTGCCAGCAGCGCCACGGGACTACCGATCGAGCAGTACTTC
cdr3_aa: CASSATGLPIEQYF
j_call: TRBJ2-7
d_call: TRBD2
clone_size: few
v_call: TRBV9

cdr3_nt: TGTGCCAGCCAAAATACAGGATCCACTGAAGCTTTCTTT
cdr3_aa: CASQNTGSTEAFF
j_call: TRBJ1-1
d_call: -
clone_size: few
v_call: TRBV12-3/TRBV12-4